There are many counts of the clone carrying this T cell receptor (beta chain). What it binds is unknown. This specimen belongs to a study of T cell responses to AZD1222 COVID-19 vaccine. V lost 0 bases, J lost 1 base, and 7 bases lay in between. The germline V gene has CDR1 SGHDN and CDR2 FVKESK. The CDR3 totals 14 residues. Findings and limits, study-wide: Baseline testing showed seropositivity in only a handful of AZD1222 recipients.

Sequenced by immunoSEQ multiplex PCR; TCRdb stores in-frame clones only, minus some. The repertoire has around 130,000 clones, less than 95% of them found once; the top ten carry approximately 8%. This sequence originates from an adult who received the MenACWY meningococcal vaccine as a control. The chain employs TRBV14 and TRBJ2-7; D is unclear. The sequencing used peripheral blood, collected 28 days after the second dose of the MenACWY control vaccine. This CDR3 is CASSQDGFSYEQYF. The CDR3 DNA sequence: TGTGCCAGCAGCCAAGACGGGTTTTCCTACGAGCAGTACTTC.